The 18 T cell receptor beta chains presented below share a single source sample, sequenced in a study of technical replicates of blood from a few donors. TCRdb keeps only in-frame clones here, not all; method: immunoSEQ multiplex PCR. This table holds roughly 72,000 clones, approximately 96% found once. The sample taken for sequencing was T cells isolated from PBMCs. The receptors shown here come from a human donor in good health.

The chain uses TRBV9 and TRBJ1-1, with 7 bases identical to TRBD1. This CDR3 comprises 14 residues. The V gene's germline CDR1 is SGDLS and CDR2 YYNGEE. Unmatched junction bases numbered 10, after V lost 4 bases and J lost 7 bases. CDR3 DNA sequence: TGTGCCAGCAGCTTCCGACAGGGTGCTAGTGAAGCTTTCTTT. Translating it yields CASSFRQGASEAFF. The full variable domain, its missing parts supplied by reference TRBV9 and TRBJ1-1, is DSGVTQTPKHLITATGQRVTLRCSPRSGDLSVYWYQQSLDQGLQFLIQYYNGEERAKGNILERFSAQQFPDLHSELNLSSLELGDSALYFCASSFRQGASEAFFGQGTRLTVV.

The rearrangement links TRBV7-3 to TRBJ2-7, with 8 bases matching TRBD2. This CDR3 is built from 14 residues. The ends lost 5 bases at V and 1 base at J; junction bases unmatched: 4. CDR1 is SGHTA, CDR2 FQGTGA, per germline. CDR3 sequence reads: CASSPGGRSYEQYF. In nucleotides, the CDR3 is TGTGCCAGCAGCCCGGGGGGGAGGTCCTACGAGCAGTACTTC.

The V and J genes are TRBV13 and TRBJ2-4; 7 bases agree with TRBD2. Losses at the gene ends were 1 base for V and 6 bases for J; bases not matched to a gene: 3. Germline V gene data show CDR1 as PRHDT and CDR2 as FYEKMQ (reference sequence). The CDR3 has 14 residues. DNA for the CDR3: TGTGCCAGCAGCTTAGATGGCGGGAGAAACATTCAGTACTTC. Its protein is CASSLDGGRNIQYF.

The CDR3 sequence is CASSTRGKSSYEQYF. The CDR3 DNA reads TGTGCCAGCAGCACGCGGGGGAAAAGCTCCTACGAGCAGTACTTC. This rearrangement joins TRBV5-4 to TRBJ2-7; 7 bases line up with TRBD2. Losses at the gene ends were 4 bases for V and 0 bases for J; bases not matched to a gene: 7. The germline CDR1 and CDR2 sequences are SGHNT and YYREEE (reference sequence). CDR3 length: 15 amino acids.

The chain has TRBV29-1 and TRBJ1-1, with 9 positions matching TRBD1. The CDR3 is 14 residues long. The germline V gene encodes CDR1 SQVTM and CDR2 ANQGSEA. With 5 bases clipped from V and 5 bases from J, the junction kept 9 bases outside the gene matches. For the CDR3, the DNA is TGCAGCGTTTACTCCGACAGGGGGGGAACTGAAGCTTTCTTT. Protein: CSVYSDRGGTEAFF. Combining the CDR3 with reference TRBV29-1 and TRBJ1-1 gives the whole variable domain SAVISQKPSRDICQRGTSLTIQCQVDSQVTMMFWYRQQPGQSLTLIATANQGSEATYESGFVIDKFPISRPNLTFSTLTVSNMSPEDSSIYLCSVYSDRGGTEAFFGQGTRLTVV.

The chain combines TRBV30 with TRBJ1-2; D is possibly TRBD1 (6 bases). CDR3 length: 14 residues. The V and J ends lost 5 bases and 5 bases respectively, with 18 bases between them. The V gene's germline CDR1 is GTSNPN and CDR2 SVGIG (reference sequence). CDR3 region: CAWVRGRGQYGYTF. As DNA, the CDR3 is TGTGCCTGGGTCAGGGGAAGAGGCCAGTATGGCTACACCTTC.

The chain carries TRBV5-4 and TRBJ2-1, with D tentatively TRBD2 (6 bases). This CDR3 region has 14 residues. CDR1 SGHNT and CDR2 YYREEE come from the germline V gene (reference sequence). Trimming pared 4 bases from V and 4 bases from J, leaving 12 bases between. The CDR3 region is CASSTIAEYNEQFF. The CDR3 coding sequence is TGTGCCAGCAGCACAATAGCGGAGTACAATGAGCAGTTCTTC. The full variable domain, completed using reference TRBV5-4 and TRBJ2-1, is ETGVTQSPTHLIKTRGQQVTLRCSSQSGHNTVSWYQQALGQGPQFIFQYYREEENGRGNFPPRFSGLQFPNYSSELNVNALELDDSALYLCASSTIAEYNEQFFGPGTRLTVL.

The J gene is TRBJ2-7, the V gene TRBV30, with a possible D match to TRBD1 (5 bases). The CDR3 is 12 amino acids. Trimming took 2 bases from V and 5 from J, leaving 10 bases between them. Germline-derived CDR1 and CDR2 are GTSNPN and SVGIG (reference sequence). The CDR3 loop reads CAWSLDSNEQYF. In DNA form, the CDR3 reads TGTGCCTGGAGTCTTGACAGTAACGAGCAGTACTTC.

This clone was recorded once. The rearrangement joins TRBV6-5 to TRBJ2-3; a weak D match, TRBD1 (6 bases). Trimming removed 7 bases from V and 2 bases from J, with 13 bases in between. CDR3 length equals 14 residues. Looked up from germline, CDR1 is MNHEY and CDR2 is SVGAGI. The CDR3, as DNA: TGTGCCAGCAAATTGACAGGTTTCACAGATACGCAGTATTTT. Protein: CASKLTGFTDTQYF.

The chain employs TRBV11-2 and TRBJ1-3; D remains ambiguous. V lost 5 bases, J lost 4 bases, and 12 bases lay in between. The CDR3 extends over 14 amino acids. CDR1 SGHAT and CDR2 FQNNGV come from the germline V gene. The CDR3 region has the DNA TGTGCCAGCAGCGCCACCACGGGAGGAAACACCATATATTTT. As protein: CASSATTGGNTIYF.

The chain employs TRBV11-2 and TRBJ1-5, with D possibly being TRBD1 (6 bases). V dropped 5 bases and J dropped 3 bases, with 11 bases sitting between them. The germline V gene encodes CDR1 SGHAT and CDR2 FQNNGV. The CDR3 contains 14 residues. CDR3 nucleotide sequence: TGTGCCAGCAGCCCTACAGGGTCCAATCAGCCCCAGCATTTT. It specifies CASSPTGSNQPQHF.

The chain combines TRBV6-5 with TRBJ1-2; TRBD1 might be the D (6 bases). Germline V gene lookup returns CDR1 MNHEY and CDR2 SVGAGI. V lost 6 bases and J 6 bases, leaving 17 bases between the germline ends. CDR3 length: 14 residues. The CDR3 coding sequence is TGTGCCAGCAGCCGTTGGGACATTCAGGATGGCTACACCTTC. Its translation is CASSRWDIQDGYTF.

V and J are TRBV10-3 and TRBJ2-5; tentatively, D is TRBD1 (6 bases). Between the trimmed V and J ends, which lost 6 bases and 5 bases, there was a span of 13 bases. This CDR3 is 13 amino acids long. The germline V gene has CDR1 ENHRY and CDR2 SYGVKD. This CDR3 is CAISQGIGETQYF. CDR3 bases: TGTGCCATCAGCCAGGGGATTGGGGAGACCCAGTACTTC.

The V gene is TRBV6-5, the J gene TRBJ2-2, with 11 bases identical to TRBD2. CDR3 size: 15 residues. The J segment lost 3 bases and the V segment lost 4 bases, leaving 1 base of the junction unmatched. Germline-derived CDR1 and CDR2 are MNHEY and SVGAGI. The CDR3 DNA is TGTGCCAGCAGTTTAGCGGGAGGGTACACCGGGGAGCTGTTTTTT. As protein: CASSLAGGYTGELFF.

The CDR3 here is CASSLGTVYEQYF. CDR3 coding DNA: TGCGCCAGCAGCTTAGGGACAGTCTACGAGCAGTACTTC. The chain couples TRBV5-1 to TRBJ2-7; TRBD1 aligns across 7 bases. V shed 2 bases, J shed 3 bases, and the junction held 2 bases outside the gene matches. There are 13 residues in the CDR3. Germline V lookup: CDR1 SGHRS, CDR2 YFSETQ.

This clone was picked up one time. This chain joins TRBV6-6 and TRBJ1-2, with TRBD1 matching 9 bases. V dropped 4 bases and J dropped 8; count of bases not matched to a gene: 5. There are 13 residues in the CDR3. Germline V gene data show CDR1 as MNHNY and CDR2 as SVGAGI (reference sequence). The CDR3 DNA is TGTGCCAGCAGTTTGGGGACAGGGAGCGGCTACACCTTC. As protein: CASSLGTGSGYTF.

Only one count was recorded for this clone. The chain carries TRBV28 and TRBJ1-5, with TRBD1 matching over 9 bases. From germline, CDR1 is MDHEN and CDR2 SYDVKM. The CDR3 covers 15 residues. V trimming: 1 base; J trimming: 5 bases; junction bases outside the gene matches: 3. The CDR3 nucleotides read TGTGCCAGCAGTTTATACAGGGGGCGCGATCAGCCCCAGCATTTT. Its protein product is CASSLYRGRDQPQHF.

The CDR3 nucleotides read TGTGCCAGCAGCTTTCGGGATAGCGGGGACGGGGAGCTGTTTTTT. Its translation: CASSFRDSGDGELFF. The V and J genes are TRBV7-9 and TRBJ2-2, with TRBD2 matching 8 bases. The CDR3 length is 15 residues. CDR1 and CDR2 from the germline V gene are SEHNR and FQNEAQ (reference sequence). The J segment lost 7 bases and the V segment lost 3 bases, leaving 7 bases of the junction unmatched.